A selection of T cell receptor beta chains follows, all from one sample in a study of blood T cell repertoires in COVID-19. Method: immunoSEQ multiplex PCR; TCRdb's copy keeps in-frame clones and lacks some. Of about 92,000 clones listed, over 80% are singletons. Input material: peripheral blood. These receptors were taken from a human donor with active COVID-19. The donor label of this sample is uncertain. Both conserved end residues are part of each CDR3. The D gene is left open where the match is weak. Some rows have no size entry. The others give once, few or many, or a class for an expanded clone.

>TRBJ1-3|TRBV7-2|.|.
CASSLNISPGNTIYF
TGTGCCAGCAGCTTAAACATATCACCGGGAAACACCATATATTTT
>TRBJ1-1|TRBV1|.|.
CTSSQAWGLDTEAFF
TGCACCAGCAGCCAAGCGTGGGGGCTGGACACTGAAGCTTTCTTT
>TRBJ2-5|TRBV9|.|TRBD2
CASSVRGLAGEETQYF
TGTGCCAGCAGCGTCAGGGGGCTAGCGGGAGAAGAGACCCAGTACTTC
>TRBJ2-5|TRBV4-3|.|TRBD1
CASSPGTAEETQYF
TGCGCCAGCAGCCCCGGGACAGCAGAGGAGACCCAGTACTTC
>TRBJ2-1|TRBV7-7|.|.
CASSLGTGFTYEQFF
TGTGCTAGCAGCCTCGGAACAGGGTTTACGTATGAGCAGTTCTTC
>TRBJ2-1|TRBV24-1|.|TRBD2
CATSDFRSGGAHEQFF
TGTGCCACCAGTGATTTTAGAAGCGGGGGGGCCCATGAGCAGTTCTTC
>TRBJ1-5|TRBV19|.|.
CASSIYGDQPQHF
TGTGCCAGTAGTATTTACGGTGATCAGCCCCAGCATTTT
>TRBJ2-2|TRBV5-1|.|.
CASSLGSVNTGELFF
TGCGCCAGCAGCTTGGGTAGCGTGAACACCGGGGAGCTGTTTTTT
>TRBJ1-6|TRBV20-1|.|.
CSASLLPSSYF
TGCAGTGCTAGTCTACTTCCGTCCTCTTACTTT
>TRBJ1-6|TRBV27|.|TRBD1
CASRTGTGFNSPLHF
TGTGCCAGCAGAACCGGGACAGGGTTCAATTCACCCCTCCACTTT
>TRBJ1-6|TRBV5-6|.|TRBD1
CASSFWTGGMALHF
TGTGCCAGCAGCTTCTGGACAGGGGGCATGGCCCTCCACTTT
>TRBJ2-6|TRBV10-3|.|TRBD1
CAISVSGTVGSGANVLTF
TGTGCCATCAGTGTCTCCGGGACAGTCGGTTCTGGGGCCAACGTCCTGACTTTC
>TRBJ2-3|TRBV27|.|TRBD2
CASSSGLAGTDTQYF
TGTGCCAGCAGTTCGGGACTAGCGGGGACAGATACGCAGTATTTT
>TRBJ1-1|TRBV9|.|.
CASSVRQQNTEAFF
TGTGCCAGCAGCGTACGACAGCAGAACACTGAAGCTTTCTTT
>TRBJ2-5|TRBV12-3/TRBV12-4|.|.
CASSFDSRETQYF
TGTGCCAGCAGTTTCGACTCTCGGGAGACCCAGTACTTC
>TRBJ2-1|TRBV11-2|once|.
CASSLTTSLYNEQFF
TGTGCCAGCAGCTTAACAACTAGCCTTTACAATGAGCAGTTCTTC
>TRBJ1-1|TRBV5-6|.|.
CASSFGGNTEAFF
TGTGCCAGCAGCTTTGGGGGGAATACTGAAGCTTTCTTT
>TRBJ2-7|TRBV19|.|.
CASSASQVTYEQYF
TGTGCCAGTAGTGCCTCACAGGTTACCTACGAGCAGTACTTC
>TRBJ2-1|TRBV9|.|TRBD1
CASSLGQGDFHEQFF
TGTGCCAGCAGCTTAGGACAGGGGGATTTTCATGAGCAGTTCTTC
>TRBJ1-1|TRBV7-2|.|.
CASSLDRNTEAFF
TGTGCCAGCAGCTTGGACAGGAACACTGAAGCTTTCTTT
>TRBJ1-2|TRBV7-9|.|.
CAWGDGYTF
TGTGCCTGGGGGGATGGCTACACCTTC
>TRBJ2-1|TRBV7-9|.|.
CASSLYEGALEQFF
TGTGCCAGCAGCTTATATGAAGGGGCGCTTGAGCAGTTCTTC
>TRBJ2-1|TRBV5-8|few|TRBD2
CASSPEIAGGDEQFF
TGTGCCAGCAGCCCGGAGATAGCGGGGGGTGATGAGCAGTTCTTC
>TRBJ2-1|TRBV4-3|.|TRBD2
CASSQDSRLAGGQFF
TGCGCCAGCAGCCAAGATAGTCGTCTAGCGGGGGGTCAGTTCTTC
>TRBJ2-7|TRBV28|.|.
CASSVGTGVGYEQYF
TGTGCCAGCAGCGTGGGAACAGGAGTTGGTTACGAGCAGTACTTC
>TRBJ1-1|TRBV28|.|.
CASTSPVLGANTEAFF
TGTGCCAGCACCTCCCCGGTCCTGGGGGCGAACACTGAAGCTTTCTTT
>TRBJ2-3|TRBV28|.|.
CASSFQPPGVGDTQYF
TGTGCCAGCAGTTTCCAGCCCCCGGGGGTGGGGGATACGCAGTATTTT
>TRBJ2-2|TRBV5-1|.|TRBD2
CASSLAGILTGELFF
TGCGCCAGCAGCCTAGCGGGGATCCTCACCGGGGAGCTGTTTTTT
>TRBJ1-2|TRBV28|.|TRBD1
CASSGTEHYGYTF
TGTGCCAGCAGTGGGACAGAGCACTATGGCTACACCTTC
>TRBJ2-7|TRBV10-3|.|TRBD1
CAISDRGSYEQYF
TGTGCCATATCGGACAGGGGTTCCTACGAGCAGTACTTC
>TRBJ2-3|TRBV7-9|.|.
CASSFNTDTQYF
TGTGCCAGCAGCTTTAACACAGATACGCAGTATTTT
>TRBJ1-1|TRBV19|.|.
CASSRDRSVLGTEAFF
TGTGCCAGTAGCCGCGACAGGTCCGTCTTGGGCACTGAAGCTTTCTTT
>TRBJ2-3|TRBV21-1|.|.
CARALVSGVSTDTQYF
TGTGCCAGGGCCCTCGTTAGCGGGGTTAGCACAGATACGCAGTATTTT
>TRBJ1-2|TRBV2|.|TRBD1
CASSKQGEGNYGYTF
TGTGCCAGCAGTAAACAGGGGGAGGGCAACTATGGCTACACCTTC
>TRBJ1-3|TRBV5-4|.|.
CASSPNTGQAIYF
TGTGCCAGCAGCCCCAATACCGGCCAGGCCATATATTTT
>TRBJ2-3|TRBV6-2/TRBV6-3|.|TRBD2
CASSYSVDGGASTDTQYF
TGTGCCAGCAGTTACTCGGTAGACGGGGGGGCCTCCACAGATACGCAGTATTTT
>TRBJ1-2|TRBV15|.|TRBD1
CATSRSLQGARGYTF
TGTGCCACCAGCAGATCACTTCAGGGGGCAAGGGGCTACACCTTC
>TRBJ1-1|TRBV6-2/TRBV6-3|.|.
CASSFNSAGAWEAFF
TGTGCCAGCAGTTTCAACTCGGCAGGGGCGTGGGAAGCTTTCTTT
>TRBJ1-2|TRBV25-1|.|.
CASSELGTLGYTF
TGTGCCAGCAGTGAATTAGGGACTCTAGGCTACACCTTC
>TRBJ2-4|TRBV6-1|.|TRBD2
CASSEAGGGRPKNIQYF
TGTGCCAGCAGTGAAGCGGGGGGAGGGCGGCCCAAAAACATTCAGTACTTC
>TRBJ2-1|TRBV28|.|.
CASGPTGYSYNEQFF
TGTGCCAGCGGTCCAACAGGGTACTCCTACAATGAGCAGTTCTTC
>TRBJ2-7|TRBV10-2|.|.
CASSAAYEQYF
TGCGCCAGCTCCGCGGCTTACGAGCAGTACTTC
>TRBJ1-4|TRBV29-1|.|TRBD1
CSVSGQGRLNEKLFF
TGCAGCGTGAGTGGACAGGGGCGACTAAATGAAAAACTGTTTTTT
>TRBJ2-7|TRBV7-3|.|.
CASSPGVTSSYEQYF
TGTGCCAGCAGTCCAGGAGTTACTAGCTCCTACGAGCAGTACTTC
>TRBJ2-1|TRBV5-1|.|TRBD1
CASSSGTDYNEQFF
TGCGCCAGCAGCTCCGGGACAGATTACAATGAGCAGTTCTTC
>TRBJ2-3|TRBV7-2|.|.
CASSEGGGLGGQYF
TGTGCCAGCAGTGAAGGGGGCGGGCTCGGGGGCCAGTATTTT
>TRBJ1-1|TRBV5-4|once|TRBD1
CASSLPRGPNTEAFF
TGTGCCAGCAGCTTGCCCAGGGGGCCTAACACTGAAGCTTTCTTT
>TRBJ2-4|TRBV21-1|.|.
CASSYGTSSAKNIQYF
TGTGCCAGCAGCTACGGGACTAGCTCGGCCAAAAACATTCAGTACTTC
>TRBJ2-1|TRBV4-3|once|TRBD1
CASSQGTGDDEQFF
TGCGCCAGCAGCCAGGGGACAGGGGATGATGAGCAGTTCTTC
>TRBJ2-1|TRBV5-4|.|TRBD2
CASSSPAGGNNEQFF
TGTGCCAGCAGCTCCCCAGCGGGGGGGAACAATGAGCAGTTCTTC
>TRBJ1-2|TRBV19|.|TRBD1
CASRGQEPNYGYTF
TGTGCCAGTAGGGGACAGGAACCTAACTATGGCTACACCTTC
>TRBJ2-1|TRBV24-1|.|.
CATRDSNHNEQFF
TGTGCCACCAGGGACAGTAACCACAATGAGCAGTTCTTC
>TRBJ2-7|TRBV7-2|.|.
CASSLGTGSYEQYF
TGTGCCAGCAGCTTAGGGACGGGAAGCTACGAGCAGTACTTC